This T cell receptor (beta chain) is drawn from a study of T cell clonality in common variable immunodeficiency. Overall study findings and caveats: Links between repertoire features and CVID complications were heterogeneity-limited. Fewer deletions and N-nucleotide insertions were reportedly seen in common variable immunodeficiency TCR beta sequences.

Sequencing input was equivalent genomic DNA from CVID and controls. TCRdb keeps only in-frame clones here, not all; method: immunoSEQ multiplex PCR. Singletons are absent from the sample, which has roughly 32,000 clones. This clone has a count of ten or more. No antigen is known for it. The read is 3 residues too short to cover the CDR3 end, so that end is filled in from the germline J gene. The length of the CDR3 is 15 residues. Looked up from germline, CDR1 is SNHLY and CDR2 is FYNNEI. The ends were cut back, 2 bases at V and 2 bases at J, with 7 bases in the middle. Patients and controls were mostly of Caucasian heritage.

Sequencing used peripheral blood mononuclear cells. The receptor's source is a person aged 18-70 years in good health. This chain connects TRBV2 to TRBJ1-6; a possible D gene is TRBD1 (5 bases). The covered CDR3 bases are TGTGCCAGCAGTGAAAGGGGAACCTATAATTCACCC. Its protein is CASSERGTYNSP. The entire CDR3 sequence reads CASSERGTYNSPLHF.